Each of the 17 T cell receptor beta chains below was sequenced from the same sample in a study of shared clonotypes between healthy human individuals (dated by TCRdb to the early 2020s). Library preparation was by the immunoSEQ multiplex PCR assay. This is the immuneACCESS table as TCRdb keeps it, with only in-frame sequences that have V and J called. A part of the clones is gone; compared with another copy, unresolved V genes explain less than half, and the rest is unexplained. This sample holds roughly 1,500,000 clones; approximately 98.5% were observed only once. The ten biggest clones cover under 0.45% of the sample. Sample: naive CD4+ T cells sorted from blood. Interpreted using the paper, the cell subset or site label stands for: CD45RA+ positively selected. Receptor source: a man in his thirties or forties in good health.

The chain joins TRBV11-2 to TRBJ1-1; maybe TRBD1 (5 bases). V was shortened by 6 bases and J by 4 bases, with 12 bases between the two germline ends. CDR1 and CDR2 (germline): SGHAT, FQNNGV. The CDR3 contains 13 residues. The chain's CDR3 is CASRPGLSTEAFF. The CDR3 nucleotides read TGTGCCAGCAGACCAGGGTTGAGCACTGAAGCTTTCTTT.

The chain couples TRBV25-1 to TRBJ1-4; TRBD1 agrees at 8 bases. After removal of 2 bases from V and 7 bases from J, the junction contained 3 bases not matched to a gene. Germline CDR1 is MGHDK and CDR2 is SYGVNS. This CDR3 region has 14 residues. This CDR3 reads CASSERTGFEKLFF. The CDR3 DNA is TGTGCCAGCAGTGAAAGGACAGGGTTTGAAAAACTGTTTTTT.

This clone was recorded a few times. The CDR3 DNA reads as TGTGCCAGTAGGATTATGGGCACCGCCGGGGAGCTGTTTTTT. Translated, it gives CASRIMGTAGELFF. The chain joins TRBV19 to TRBJ2-2, with unresolved D. Germline CDR1 and CDR2: LNHDA and SQIVND (reference sequence). The CDR3 has 14 amino acids. Between the trimmed V and J ends, which lost 6 bases and 6 bases, there was a span of 14 bases.

The chain has TRBV7-2 and TRBJ1-2, with 9 bases identical to TRBD1. V shed 1 base and J 5 bases; nucleotides not matched to a gene: 5. The CDR3 is made up of 15 amino acids. Per the germline V gene, CDR1 is SGHTA and CDR2 is FQGNSA. The chain's CDR3 is CASSLVRDREYGYTF. DNA for the CDR3: TGTGCCAGCAGCTTAGTCCGGGACAGGGAGTATGGCTACACCTTC.

The count of this clone is one. J is TRBJ1-1 and V is TRBV27; 8 nucleotides agree with TRBD1. The ends lost 2 bases at V and 8 bases at J; junction bases unmatched: 10. The CDR3 runs to 15 residues. The germline gives CDR1 MNHEY, CDR2 SMNVEV (reference sequence). CDR3 sequence (DNA): TGTGCCAGCAGTTTACGGGCCTCCAGGGGGCTGGAAGCTTTCTTT. Translation gives CASSLRASRGLEAFF.

This clone occurred once. The CDR3 DNA sequence: TGTGCCATCAGTGAGGGGACACAATCTGAAGCTTTCTTT. As protein: CAISEGTQSEAFF. The chain is built from TRBV10-3 and TRBJ1-1, with a tentative D call TRBD1 (6 bases). Trimming removed 2 bases at V and 6 bases at J, with 10 bases between. This CDR3 spans 13 amino acids. CDR1 is ENHRY and CDR2 is SYGVKD in the germline V gene.

The rearrangement joins TRBV5-6 to TRBJ2-7, with 11 bases identical to TRBD2. The length of the CDR3 is 15 residues. Trimming took 0 bases from V and 3 from J; bases not matched to a gene: 2. CDR1 and CDR2 from the germline V gene are SGHDT and YYEEEE. CDR3 residues: CASSLAGTSGYEQYF. The CDR3 nucleotides are TGTGCCAGCAGCTTGGCCGGGACTAGCGGCTACGAGCAGTACTTC. Complete variable domain (other parts from reference TRBV5-6 and TRBJ2-7): DAGVTQSPTHLIKTRGQQVTLRCSPKSGHDTVSWYQQALGQGPQFIFQYYEEEERQRGNFPDRFSGHQFPNYSSELNVNALLLGDSALYLCASSLAGTSGYEQYFGPGTRLTVT.

This chain connects TRBV9 to TRBJ2-7, with 8 bases matching TRBD2. The length of the CDR3 is 15 residues. The germline gives CDR1 SGDLS, CDR2 YYNGEE. V lost 3 bases, J lost 3 bases, and 8 bases stayed unmatched. In DNA, the CDR3 is TGTGCCAGCAGCGGGACCGGGACTAGAGGCTACGAGCAGTACTTC. This translates into CASSGTGTRGYEQYF.

The chain couples TRBV6-4 to TRBJ2-1; D is unresolved. The CDR3 sequence is 16 residues long. The ends were cut back, 3 bases at V and 0 bases at J, with 12 bases in the middle. Germline CDR1 MRHNA, CDR2 SNTAGT. CDR3 residues: CASSEKGSSSYNEQFF. The CDR3 DNA sequence: TGTGCCAGCAGTGAGAAAGGGTCCAGCTCCTACAATGAGCAGTTCTTC.

The sample holds one count of this clone. The chain links TRBV11-2 to TRBJ2-7; 10 nucleotides align to TRBD2. The CDR3 runs to 16 residues. V lost 1 base to trimming and J lost 3 bases; unmatched junction nucleotides: 6. Germline V gives CDR1 SGHAT, CDR2 FQNNGV. CDR3 nucleotide sequence: TGTGCCAGCAGCTTAGTTTCACTAGCGGGGAACTACGAGCAGTACTTC. Translating it yields CASSLVSLAGNYEQYF. Based on the CDR3 plus reference TRBV11-2 and TRBJ2-7, the full variable domain is EAGVAQSPRYKIIEKRQSVAFWCNPISGHATLYWYQQILGQGPKLLIQFQNNGVVDDSQLPKDRFSAERLKGVDSTLKIQPAKLEDSAVYLCASSLVSLAGNYEQYFGPGTRLTVT.

The V gene is TRBV19, the J gene TRBJ1-2, with 9 bases aligning to TRBD1. J was trimmed by 4 bases and V by 7 bases; bases with no gene match: 10. CDR3 length: 15 residues. Germline V gives CDR1 LNHDA, CDR2 SQIVND (reference sequence). The CDR3 sequence is CASINAGDRVYGYTF. The DNA for the CDR3 is TGTGCCAGTATCAACGCGGGGGACAGGGTCTATGGCTACACCTTC.

J is TRBJ2-1 and V is TRBV11-2; a weak D match, TRBD2 (6 bases). The V end lost 1 base, the J end lost 13 bases, and 17 bases lay between the germline ends. The CDR3 loop spans 14 amino acids. Germline V gene sequence: CDR1 SGHAT, CDR2 FQNNGV. The CDR3 bases are TGTGCCAGCAGCTTAGGTGGGGAGGTCGTGGTTCAGTTCTTC. This translates into CASSLGGEVVVQFF.

V is TRBV5-1 and J is TRBJ2-5, with a possible D match to TRBD2 (6 bases). Per the germline V gene, CDR1 is SGHRS and CDR2 is YFSETQ. V was clipped by 0 bases and J by 12 bases, with 15 bases between them. The CDR3 sequence is 13 residues long. For the CDR3, the DNA is TGCGCCAGCAGCTTGGATGGTTGGAGGGAAGAGTACTTC. Translated, it gives CASSLDGWREEYF.

CDR3 coding DNA: TGTGCCTGGAGATTCAGCGGACAGGGCTACGAGCAGTACTTC. The encoded protein is CAWRFSGQGYEQYF. This chain uses TRBV30 with TRBJ2-7; 8 bases fit TRBD1. Trimming at V came to 3 bases and at J to 3 bases, leaving 7 bases not matched to a gene. Germline CDR1 GTSNPN, CDR2 SVGIG (reference sequence). The CDR3 totals 14 residues.

This chain's CDR3 is CASSGALPRNQPQHF. The CDR3 DNA reads TGTGCCAGCAGTGGGGCCCTCCCGCGAAATCAGCCCCAGCATTTT. The V gene is TRBV28, the J gene TRBJ1-5; tentative D call: TRBD1 (5 bases). Per germline, CDR1 MDHEN and CDR2 SYDVKM. The V and J ends lost 5 bases and 4 bases respectively, with 15 bases between them. The CDR3 totals 15 residues.

The V gene is TRBV7-6, the J gene TRBJ2-7; 13 bases are shared with TRBD2. Germline CDR1 and CDR2: SGHVS and FNYEAQ. V trimming: 2 bases; J trimming: 0 bases; junction bases outside the gene matches: 1. The CDR3 consists of 16 residues. The CDR3 region is CASSLRTSGSSYEQYF. The CDR3 DNA is TGTGCCAGCAGCTTAAGGACTAGCGGGAGCTCCTACGAGCAGTACTTC.

The V call is TRBV10-3, the J call TRBJ2-5; TRBD1 might be the D (5 bases). This CDR3 is built from 13 residues. V was trimmed by 4 bases and J by 2 bases, leaving 8 bases between them. The germline V gene encodes CDR1 ENHRY and CDR2 SYGVKD. CDR3 nucleotides: TGTGCCATCAGTGTGCGACAGCAAGAGACCCAGTACTTC. This sequence encodes CAISVRQQETQYF.